Listed below are T cell receptor beta chains from one sample, sequenced in a study of shared clonotypes between healthy human individuals. Profiled with immunoSEQ multiplex PCR; TCRdb holds only in-frame clones, not every one. Found here are more than 2 million clones, more than 90% of them singletons; the top ten hold approximately 0.13%. The sequenced sample was naive CD4+ T cells sorted from blood. These receptors originate from a man aged 18 to 35 in good health. Both conserved end residues are part of each CDR3. D genes are given only for firm matches. Some rows mark clone size as missing; the rest say once, few, many or name a class of expanded clone.

>NA|TRBV15|TRBJ2-5|NA
CATSSQDFQETQYF
TGTGCCACCAGCTCACAGGACTTCCAAGAGACCCAGTACTTC
>once|TRBV12-5|TRBJ1-3|NA
CASGLDLGGNTIYF
TGTGCTAGTGGTTTGGACCTCGGGGGAAACACCATATATTTT
>NA|TRBV18|TRBJ2-4|TRBD1
CASSPPTGTGVNIQYF
TGTGCCAGCTCACCACCAACCGGGACAGGGGTAAACATTCAGTACTTC
>few|TRBV2|TRBJ1-1|NA
CASSPQANTEAFF
TGTGCCAGCAGTCCTCAAGCGAACACTGAAGCTTTCTTT
>NA|TRBV6-1|TRBJ1-1|NA
CASSELRSAGVHLWATEAFF
TGTGCCAGCAGTGAGTTACGTTCGGCAGGCGTGCACCTTTGGGCCACTGAAGCTTTCTTT
>NA|TRBV6-6|TRBJ1-5|NA
CASSTLTNQPQHF
TGTGCCAGCAGCACCTTGACTAATCAGCCCCAGCATTTT
>NA|TRBV11-2|TRBJ2-1|TRBD2
CASRKSGSSYNEQFF
TGTGCCAGCAGGAAGAGCGGGAGCTCCTACAATGAGCAGTTCTTC
>NA|TRBV2|TRBJ2-3|NA
CASSRDWTDTQYF
TGTGCCAGCAGTCGGGACTGGACAGATACGCAGTATTTT
>NA|TRBV5-1|TRBJ2-3|NA
CASSSPGTSTDTQYF
TGCGCCAGCAGCTCGCCGGGCACTAGCACAGATACGCAGTATTTT
>NA|TRBV7-2|TRBJ2-3|NA
CASSLVGGSSTDTQYF
TGTGCCAGCAGCTTAGTAGGCGGGTCTAGCACAGATACGCAGTATTTT
>NA|TRBV11-3|TRBJ2-2|NA
CASSEGQKSNTGELFF
TGTGCCAGCAGCGAAGGACAGAAATCGAACACCGGGGAGCTGTTTTTT
>NA|TRBV21-1|TRBJ2-7|NA
CASSATRVPSYEQYF
TGTGCCAGCAGCGCCACGCGGGTACCCTCCTACGAGCAGTACTTC
>NA|TRBV7-6|TRBJ2-3|NA
CASSQRGTDTQYF
TGTGCCAGCAGTCAGAGGGGCACAGATACGCAGTATTTT
>NA|TRBV30|TRBJ1-5|NA
CAWSRAGEQPQHF
TGTGCCTGGAGTAGGGCAGGCGAGCAGCCCCAGCATTTT
>once|TRBV18|TRBJ2-1|NA
CASSPPGRNEQFF
TGTGCCAGCTCACCCCCAGGACGTAATGAGCAGTTCTTC
>NA|TRBV5-6|TRBJ2-7|TRBD1
CASSLGTGLTYEQYF
TGTGCCAGCAGCTTAGGGACAGGGCTAACCTACGAGCAGTACTTC
>NA|TRBV19|TRBJ1-5|NA
CASSMGWGNQPQHF
TGTGCCAGTAGTATGGGGTGGGGCAATCAGCCCCAGCATTTT
>NA|TRBV7-6|TRBJ1-6|TRBD1
CASSADGTASSYNSPLHF
TGTGCCAGCAGCGCCGACGGGACAGCAAGCTCCTATAATTCACCCCTCCACTTT
>NA|TRBV10-2|TRBJ2-3|TRBD2
CASSRTSSADTQYF
TGCGCCAGCAGCCGGACTAGCTCTGCAGATACGCAGTATTTT
>NA|TRBV6-6|TRBJ1-3|NA
CASSYRDRDTIYF
TGTGCCAGCAGTTACAGAGACAGAGACACCATATATTTT
>NA|TRBV30|TRBJ1-5|NA
CAWTDNSNQPQHF
TGTGCCTGGACAGATAATAGCAATCAGCCCCAGCATTTT
>NA|TRBV11-2|TRBJ2-3|NA
CASRRRESDTQYF
TGTGCCAGCAGACGGAGGGAGTCAGATACGCAGTATTTT
>NA|TRBV12-5|TRBJ1-2|NA
CASGLVNREYSYTF
TGTGCTAGTGGTTTGGTAAACAGGGAGTATAGCTACACCTTC
>NA|TRBV19|TRBJ1-5|NA
CASSILAERSNQPQHF
TGTGCCAGTAGTATATTGGCGGAAAGAAGCAATCAGCCCCAGCATTTT
>NA|TRBV25-1|TRBJ2-3|NA
CASRTGDTQYF
TGTGCCAGCAGAACAGGGGATACGCAGTATTTT
>NA|TRBV28|TRBJ2-7|TRBD2
CASRGGTIHYEQYF
TGTGCCAGCAGGGGAGGGACCATTCACTACGAGCAGTACTTC
>NA|TRBV27|TRBJ1-1|NA
CASSVQWNTEAFF
TGTGCCAGCAGTGTCCAGTGGAACACTGAAGCTTTCTTT
>NA|TRBV10-3|TRBJ2-1|TRBD1
CAISERDRGANEQFF
TGTGCCATCAGTGAGCGGGACAGGGGGGCAAATGAGCAGTTCTTC
>once|TRBV27|TRBJ2-1|NA
CASSSRKGGVGEQFF
TGTGCCAGCAGTTCCCGGAAGGGGGGGGTCGGTGAGCAGTTCTTC
>NA|TRBV5-1|TRBJ2-3|TRBD2
CASSLRSSGSSTDTQYF
TGCGCCAGCAGCTTGCGGTCGAGCGGGAGTAGCACAGATACGCAGTATTTT
>NA|TRBV7-9|TRBJ1-2|NA
CASSEGVGSNNYGYTF
TGTGCCAGCAGTGAGGGGGTAGGGAGCAACAACTATGGCTACACCTTC
>NA|TRBV7-9|TRBJ1-3|NA
CASSLVRLAAGNTIYF
TGTGCCAGCAGCTTAGTAAGGCTGGCAGCTGGAAACACCATATATTTT
>NA|TRBV6-5|TRBJ1-5|NA
CASSYRLGGNQPQHF
TGTGCCAGCAGTTACCGGCTGGGGGGCAATCAGCCCCAGCATTTT
>NA|TRBV6-1|TRBJ1-1|NA
CAGGAGYTEAFF
TGTGCGGGGGGGGCAGGCTACACTGAAGCTTTCTTT
>NA|TRBV7-9|TRBJ1-5|NA
CASSPHRGTDSNQPQHF
TGTGCCAGCAGCCCCCACCGGGGGACGGATAGCAATCAGCCCCAGCATTTT
>NA|TRBV7-8|TRBJ2-6|NA
CASRRRAGANVLTF
TGTGCCAGCAGGCGGAGGGCCGGGGCCAACGTCCTGACTTTC
>NA|TRBV30|TRBJ1-5|NA
CAWSGLRGGPQEPQHF
TGTGCCTGGAGTGGGCTCCGGGGGGGTCCCCAAGAGCCCCAGCATTTT
>NA|TRBV10-3|TRBJ2-2|TRBD2
CAISGLAGGIGELFF
TGTGCCATCAGTGGCCTAGCGGGGGGAATCGGGGAGCTGTTTTTT
>once|TRBV6-5|TRBJ2-4|TRBD2
CASSPTWAGDIQYF
TGTGCCAGCAGTCCCACTTGGGCGGGGGACATTCAGTACTTC
>NA|TRBV6-6|TRBJ1-5|TRBD1
CASSEDRGRQPQHF
TGTGCCAGCAGTGAGGACAGGGGACGACAGCCCCAGCATTTT